This TCR beta chain is from a study of vaccination and CD4 T cells after COVID-19 (dated by TCRdb to between 2021 and 2024). Study-level background: Convalescent patients had a positive SARS-CoV-2 result on nasal swab PCR, and of these patients, fewer than ten had mild disease and one had severe disease. In the convalescent cohort there were six males and four females, among whom were two Hispanic individuals, seven Caucasians, two Asians and one multiracial person. Two doses of either the Pfizer-BioNTech BNT162b2 vaccine (n=8) or the Moderna mRNA-1273 vaccine (n=2) were administered to participants. Post-COVID blood samples from convalescent patients were collected a median of about 110 days after diagnosis, with a range of about 35 to 180 days. Post-vaccine blood samples were taken a median of about 77 days after the second vaccine dose, with a range of about 12 to 250 days. The cultures were stimulated with overlapping spike peptide pools from SARS-CoV-2 and from the common cold coronaviruses HCoV-NL63, HCoV-OC43 and HCoV-229E. In control cultures, a CEFX viral epitope pool was used as positive control, an HIV-1 Nef peptide pool was used as negative control, or no peptide was added. The spike-specific CD4+ TCR repertoire was compared before and after mRNA vaccination in about nine COVID-19 convalescent patients and a handful of infection-naive healthy vaccine recipients.

In the case of this clonotype: Its antigen remains unidentified. No much larger clone exists at a distance of one base, and base qualities are not known.

CDR3 length: 16 amino acids, cysteine to phenylalanine. The DNA shown is the 48-base CDR3, in frame from base 1. CDR1 and CDR2 are read off the germline V gene (reference sequence) as DFQATT and SNEGSKA. Preparation of the library involved PCR. DNA from cultured CD4+ T cells underwent TCR sequencing with the Oncomine TCR Beta short-read assay at the Johns Hopkins FTIC core. Genomic DNA was extracted from the cultured CD4+ T cells with the QIAamp micro DNA kit. Oncomine TCR Beta libraries from cultured CD4+ T cells were pooled using unique dual indexes and sequenced on an Illumina iSeq 100. The paper's processing steps were these. Non-productive sequences were filtered out, and CDR3s that did not start with C, did not end with F or W, or were shorter than 7 amino acids were discarded. Antigen-specific clonotypes were identified using the MANAFEST web application through comparison of peptide-stimulated wells with reference and other culture wells. To be called positive, a clone needed an FDR below 0.05, an odds ratio above 5, and a productive frequency above 0.1% in at least two of three replicate wells. A clonotype counted as cross-reactive if it showed significant expansion both in the SARS-CoV-2 spike wells and in at least one common cold coronavirus spike condition. Levenshtein distances (stringdist) and unrooted phylogenetic trees (ape) in R version 3.6.1 were used to assess CDR3 homology. Using fastp trimming at Q25 and MiXCR clonotype assembly, TCRdb reanalyzed the public sequencing data and kept in-frame beta chains. CDR3 protein duplicates are merged, each entry listing the most common genes and DNA. In this record, the V and J calls reflect TCRdb's handling and not the investigators' own analysis. The sample includes 9,500 to 15,000 distinct CDR3 sequences, with about 57% observed a single time. The ten largest clones represent approximately 8.3% of the sample.

The treatment or condition label on this specimen signifies: roughly ten-day PBMC culture with coronavirus spike peptide pools or control peptides (ViraFEST assay). The study used the ViraFEST assay, which expanded antigen-specific T cells with peptide pools and then identified expanded clonotypes by TCR sequencing. The convalescent patients' positive SARS-CoV-2 PCR tests fell between March and December 2020, which was before the Alpha, Beta and Delta variants emerged in the United States. PBMCs were cultured at about 2 million per well in IMDM supplemented with around 5.5% human AB serum and about 10 IU/ml IL-2, with approximately 10 ug/ml peptide pools added. On days 3 and 7, half of the culture medium was replaced with fresh IL-2-containing medium. After approximately eleven days of culture, CD4+ T cells were isolated by negative selection with the EasySep CD4+ T cell isolation kit. Ficoll-Paque Plus gradient centrifugation was used to isolate PBMCs from whole blood, and the isolated PBMCs were then either used fresh or cryopreserved at -140C. Each culture condition was generally run in triplicate wells.

Overall study results and their limits: The number of convalescent patients in the study was relatively small, and the study did not examine early timepoints following natural infection. In convalescent patients, a median roughly 83% of post-vaccine SARS-CoV-2-reactive clones were detected only after vaccination, and vaccine-specific priming was suggested by this finding. In convalescent patients, nearly all vaccine-specific clones (304 of 307) were found to be mono-reactive for SARS-CoV-2 spike rather than cross-reactive with common cold coronaviruses. An increase in the median number of SARS-CoV-2-reactive clonotypes from approximately 20 after infection to 38 after vaccination was observed, but the change was not found to be significant.

Sequenced material: CD4+ T cells from blood, cultured in vitro. The chain links TRBV20-1 with TRBJ1-6; possibly the D gene is TRBD1, per 5 matching bases. The TCR originated in a human donor who had recovered from COVID-19. The base sequence is TGCAGCGCACCGACCGGGGGTAAAACTTATAATTCACCCCTCCACTTT. It is translated as CSAPTGGKTYNSPLHF.